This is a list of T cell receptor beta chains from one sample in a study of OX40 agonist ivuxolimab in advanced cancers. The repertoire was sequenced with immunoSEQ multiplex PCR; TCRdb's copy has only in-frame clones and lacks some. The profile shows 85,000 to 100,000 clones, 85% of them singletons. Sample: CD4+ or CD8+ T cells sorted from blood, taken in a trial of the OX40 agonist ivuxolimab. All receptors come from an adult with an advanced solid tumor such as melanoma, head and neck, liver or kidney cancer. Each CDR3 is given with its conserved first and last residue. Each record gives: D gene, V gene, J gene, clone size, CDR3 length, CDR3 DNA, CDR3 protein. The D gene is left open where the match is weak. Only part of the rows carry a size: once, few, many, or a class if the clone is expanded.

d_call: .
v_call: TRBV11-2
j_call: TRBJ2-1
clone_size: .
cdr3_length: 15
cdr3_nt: TGTGCCAGCAATCATCTGCGGGGAGCCTACAATGAGCAGTTCTTC
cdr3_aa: CASNHLRGAYNEQFF

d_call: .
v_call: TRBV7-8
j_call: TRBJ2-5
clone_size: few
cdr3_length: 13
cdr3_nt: TGTGCCAGCAGTTACGCAGGGAAAGAGACCCAGTACTTC
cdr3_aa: CASSYAGKETQYF

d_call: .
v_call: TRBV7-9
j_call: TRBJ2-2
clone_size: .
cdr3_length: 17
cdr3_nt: TGTGCCAGCAGCTTAGGTCGCCTGACAGGGAACACCGGGGAGCTGTTTTTT
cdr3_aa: CASSLGRLTGNTGELFF

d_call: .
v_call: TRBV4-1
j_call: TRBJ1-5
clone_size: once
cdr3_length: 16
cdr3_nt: TGCGCCAGCAGCCAAAGTAAAACCAGGGGCCCACAGCCCCAGCATTTT
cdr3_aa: CASSQSKTRGPQPQHF

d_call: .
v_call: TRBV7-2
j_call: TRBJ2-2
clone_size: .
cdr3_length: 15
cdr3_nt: TGTGCCAGCAGCTTAGAGTCGTGGTACACCGGGGAGCTGTTTTTT
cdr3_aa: CASSLESWYTGELFF

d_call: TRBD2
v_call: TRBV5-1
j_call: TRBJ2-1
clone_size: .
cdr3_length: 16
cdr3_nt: TGCGCCAGCAGCTTGTCGACCAAAAAGGGAGGGAATGAGCAGTTCTTC
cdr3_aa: CASSLSTKKGGNEQFF

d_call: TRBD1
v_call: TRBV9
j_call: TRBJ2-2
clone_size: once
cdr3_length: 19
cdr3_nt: TGTGCCAGCAGCGTTCTACCCGGACAGGGAAGGGCAAACACCGGGGAGCTGTTTTTT
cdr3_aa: CASSVLPGQGRANTGELFF

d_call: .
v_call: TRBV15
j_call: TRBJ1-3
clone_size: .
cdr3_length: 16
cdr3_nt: TGTGCCACCAGCAGAGGTGTCAGTCGACCTGGAAACACCATATATTTT
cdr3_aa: CATSRGVSRPGNTIYF

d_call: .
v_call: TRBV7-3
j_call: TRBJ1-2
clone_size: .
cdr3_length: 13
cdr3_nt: TGTGCCAGCAGCTTACAGTATCGCTATGGCTACACCTTC
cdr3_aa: CASSLQYRYGYTF

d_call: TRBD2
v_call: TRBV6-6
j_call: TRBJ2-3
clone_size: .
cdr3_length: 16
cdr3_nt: TGTGCCAGCAGACCCCGGACTAGCGGGACTGCAGATACGCAGTATTTT
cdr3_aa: CASRPRTSGTADTQYF

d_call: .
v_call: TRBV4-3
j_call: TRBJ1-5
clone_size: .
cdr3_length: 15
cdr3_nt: TGCGCCAGCAGCCAAGAAGTAGGGAGAGGTCAGCCCCAGCATTTT
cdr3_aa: CASSQEVGRGQPQHF

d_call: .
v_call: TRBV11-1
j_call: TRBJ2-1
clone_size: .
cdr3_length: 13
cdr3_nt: TGTGCCAGCAGCTTCCCAGGGGTTGATGAGCAGTTCTTC
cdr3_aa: CASSFPGVDEQFF

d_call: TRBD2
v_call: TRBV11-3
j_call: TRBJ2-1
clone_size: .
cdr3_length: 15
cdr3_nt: TGTGCCAGCAGCTCATATTCCGGGACTAACAATGAGCAGTTCTTC
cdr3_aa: CASSSYSGTNNEQFF

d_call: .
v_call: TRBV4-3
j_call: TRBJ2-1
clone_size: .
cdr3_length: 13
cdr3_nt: TGCGCCAGCAGCCAAGAAGGGGTTAGTGGGCAGTTCTTC
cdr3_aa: CASSQEGVSGQFF

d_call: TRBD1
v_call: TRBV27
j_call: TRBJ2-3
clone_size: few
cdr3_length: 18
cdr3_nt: TGTGCCAGCGGGGGACAGACTTCGCGGAACACAAGGGCAGATACGCAGTATTTT
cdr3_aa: CASGGQTSRNTRADTQYF

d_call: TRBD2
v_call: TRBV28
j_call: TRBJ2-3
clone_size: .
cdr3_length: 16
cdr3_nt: TGTGCCAGCAGTGATGGGACTAGCGGGGGGGGTGATACGCAGTATTTT
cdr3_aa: CASSDGTSGGGDTQYF

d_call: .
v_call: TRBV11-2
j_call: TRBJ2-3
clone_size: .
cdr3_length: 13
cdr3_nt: TGTGCCAGCAGCTTGGCGGGTACAGATACGCAGTATTTT
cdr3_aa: CASSLAGTDTQYF

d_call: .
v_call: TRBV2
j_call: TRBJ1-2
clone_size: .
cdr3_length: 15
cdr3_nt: TGTGCCAGCAGTGAAGCGTCTCCGCAGTATGATGGCTACACCTTC
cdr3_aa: CASSEASPQYDGYTF

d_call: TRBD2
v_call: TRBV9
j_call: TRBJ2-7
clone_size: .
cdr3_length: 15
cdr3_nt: TGTGCCAGCAGCGGCGGACTAGCGGAGGCCTACGAGCAGTACTTC
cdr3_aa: CASSGGLAEAYEQYF

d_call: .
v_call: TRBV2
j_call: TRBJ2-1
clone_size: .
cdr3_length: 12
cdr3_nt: TGTGCCAGCAAGGGACTGGACAATGAGCAGTTCTTC
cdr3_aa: CASKGLDNEQFF

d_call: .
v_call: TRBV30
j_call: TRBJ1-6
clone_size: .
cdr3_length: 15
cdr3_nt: TGTGCCTGGAGTGGTAGGAGCTCCTATAATTCACCCCTCCACTTT
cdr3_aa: CAWSGRSSYNSPLHF

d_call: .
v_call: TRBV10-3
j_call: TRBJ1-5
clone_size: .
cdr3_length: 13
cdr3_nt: TGTGCCCATGCCGCAGGGGAACGTCAGCCCCAGCATTTT
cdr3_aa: CAHAAGERQPQHF

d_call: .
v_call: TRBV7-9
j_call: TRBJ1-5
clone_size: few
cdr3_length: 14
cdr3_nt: TGTGCCAGCAGCTTAGGTAGGGGCAATCAGCCCCAGCATTTT
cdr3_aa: CASSLGRGNQPQHF

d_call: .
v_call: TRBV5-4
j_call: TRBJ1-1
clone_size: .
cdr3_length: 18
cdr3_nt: TGTGCCAGCAGCTCTCGCGGGACCCGAAAAGGAGAGGACACTGAAGCTTTCTTT
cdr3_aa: CASSSRGTRKGEDTEAFF

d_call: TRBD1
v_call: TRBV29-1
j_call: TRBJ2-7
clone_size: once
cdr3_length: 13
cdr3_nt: TGCAGCGCTCAAGGACAGGCAGGATACGAGCAGTACTTC
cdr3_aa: CSAQGQAGYEQYF

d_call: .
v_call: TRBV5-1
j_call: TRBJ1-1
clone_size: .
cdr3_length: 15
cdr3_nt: TGCGCCAGCAGCTCAGGGGCAGGGATGAACACTGAAGCTTTCTTT
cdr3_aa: CASSSGAGMNTEAFF

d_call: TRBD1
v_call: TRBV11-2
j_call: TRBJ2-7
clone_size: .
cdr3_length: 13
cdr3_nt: TGTGCCAGCAGCTTAGCGGACAGGGCCGAGCAGTACTTC
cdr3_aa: CASSLADRAEQYF

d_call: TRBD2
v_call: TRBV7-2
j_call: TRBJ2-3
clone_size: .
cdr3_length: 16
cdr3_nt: TGTGCCAGCAGCTTACGGGGCCTAGCGGGAGCCGATACGCAGTATTTT
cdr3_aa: CASSLRGLAGADTQYF

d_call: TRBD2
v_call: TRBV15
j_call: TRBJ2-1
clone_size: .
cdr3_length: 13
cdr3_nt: TGTGCCACCAGCAGGGGAGCGGGATATGAGCAGTTCTTC
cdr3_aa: CATSRGAGYEQFF

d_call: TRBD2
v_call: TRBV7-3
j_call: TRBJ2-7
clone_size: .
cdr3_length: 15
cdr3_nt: TGTGCCAGCAGCCGCCAAGCAAGCGGGAGCAACGAGCAGTACTTC
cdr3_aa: CASSRQASGSNEQYF